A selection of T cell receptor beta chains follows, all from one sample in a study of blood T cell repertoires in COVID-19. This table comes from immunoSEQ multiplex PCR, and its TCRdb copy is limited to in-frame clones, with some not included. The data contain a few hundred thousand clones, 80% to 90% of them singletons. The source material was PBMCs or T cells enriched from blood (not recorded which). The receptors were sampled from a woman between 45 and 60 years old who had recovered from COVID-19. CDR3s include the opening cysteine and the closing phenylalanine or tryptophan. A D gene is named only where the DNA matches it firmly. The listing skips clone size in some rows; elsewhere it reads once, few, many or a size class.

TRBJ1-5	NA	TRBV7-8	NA	TGTGCCAGCAGCATCCTGTCTCAAGGGGGCAATCAGCCCCAGCATTTT	CASSILSQGGNQPQHF
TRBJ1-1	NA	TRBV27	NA	TGTGCCAGCAGGGCCGGTGGGCACTCTCTTGAAGCTTTCTTT	CASRAGGHSLEAFF
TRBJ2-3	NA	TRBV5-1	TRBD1	TGCGCCAGCAGCCAACAGGGGGCGCCGTATGATACGCAGTATTTT	CASSQQGAPYDTQYF
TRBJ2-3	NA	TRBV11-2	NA	TGTGCCAGCAGCTTAGATCGGGGTGATACGCAGTATTTT	CASSLDRGDTQYF
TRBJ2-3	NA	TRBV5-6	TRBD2	TGTGCCAGCAGCTTTGGTGTTGGACTAGCGGAGCTTATGGCGCAGTATTTT	CASSFGVGLAELMAQYF
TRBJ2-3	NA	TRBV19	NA	TGTGCCAGTCGACCCCAGGGAAAGGTCGCAGATACGCAGTATTTT	CASRPQGKVADTQYF
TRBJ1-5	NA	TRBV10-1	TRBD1	TGCGCCAGCAGAGACAGGGGGAATCAGCCCCAGCATTTT	CASRDRGNQPQHF
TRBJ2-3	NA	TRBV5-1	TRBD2	TGCGCCAGCAGCTTGGATTCGGGGGGGAGCACAGATACGCAGTATTTT	CASSLDSGGSTDTQYF
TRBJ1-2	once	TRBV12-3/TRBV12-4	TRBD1	TGTGCCAGCAGTTTTAGGACAGGGACCTACACCTTC	CASSFRTGTYTF
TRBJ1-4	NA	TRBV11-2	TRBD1	TGTGCCAGCAGCCATATACACAGGGGTTCAGAAAAACTGTTTTTT	CASSHIHRGSEKLFF
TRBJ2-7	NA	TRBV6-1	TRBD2	TGTGCCAGCAGAGATACTAGCGGGGGGTCCTACGAGCAGTACTTC	CASRDTSGGSYEQYF
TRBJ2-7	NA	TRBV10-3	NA	TGTGCCATCAGTGGTTCCAACCAGTTGTACGAGCAGTACTTC	CAISGSNQLYEQYF
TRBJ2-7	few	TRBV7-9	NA	TGTGCCAGCAGCCGAGGGGGCTACGAGCAGTACTTC	CASSRGGYEQYF
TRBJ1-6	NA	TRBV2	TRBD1	TGTGCCAGCAGTTCCGACAGGGGAGGTTCACCCCTCCACTTT	CASSSDRGGSPLHF